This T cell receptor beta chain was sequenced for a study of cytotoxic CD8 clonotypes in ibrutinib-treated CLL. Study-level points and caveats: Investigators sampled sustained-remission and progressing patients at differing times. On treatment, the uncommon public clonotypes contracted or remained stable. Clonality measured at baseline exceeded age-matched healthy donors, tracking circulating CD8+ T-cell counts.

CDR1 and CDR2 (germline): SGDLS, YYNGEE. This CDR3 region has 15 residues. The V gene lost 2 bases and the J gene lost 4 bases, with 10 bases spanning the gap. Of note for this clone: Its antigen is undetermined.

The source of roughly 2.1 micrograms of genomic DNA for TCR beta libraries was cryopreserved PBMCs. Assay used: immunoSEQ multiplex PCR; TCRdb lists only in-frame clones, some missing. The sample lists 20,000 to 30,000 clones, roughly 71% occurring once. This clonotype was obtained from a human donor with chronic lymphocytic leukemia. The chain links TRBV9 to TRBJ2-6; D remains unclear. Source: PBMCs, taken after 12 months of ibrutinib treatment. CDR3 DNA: TGTGCCAGCAGCGTGGAGCCTGGGGGGGCCAACGTCCTGACTTTC. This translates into CASSVEPGGANVLTF. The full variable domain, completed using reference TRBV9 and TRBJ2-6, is DSGVTQTPKHLITATGQRVTLRCSPRSGDLSVYWYQQSLDQGLQFLIQYYNGEERAKGNILERFSAQQFPDLHSELNLSSLELGDSALYFCASSVEPGGANVLTFGAGSRLTVL.